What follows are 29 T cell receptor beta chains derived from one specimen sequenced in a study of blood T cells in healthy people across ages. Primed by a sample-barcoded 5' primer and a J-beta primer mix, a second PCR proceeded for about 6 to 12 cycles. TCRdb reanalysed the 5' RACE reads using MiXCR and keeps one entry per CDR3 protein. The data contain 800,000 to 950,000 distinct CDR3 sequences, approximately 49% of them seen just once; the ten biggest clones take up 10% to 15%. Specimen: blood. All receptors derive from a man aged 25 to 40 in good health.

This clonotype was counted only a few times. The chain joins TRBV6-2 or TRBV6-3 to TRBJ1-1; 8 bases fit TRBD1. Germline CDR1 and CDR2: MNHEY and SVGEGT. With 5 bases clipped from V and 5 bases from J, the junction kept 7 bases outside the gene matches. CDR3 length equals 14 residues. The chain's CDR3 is CASSRTGLGTEAFF. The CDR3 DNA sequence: TGTGCCAGCAGTAGGACAGGGCTCGGGACTGAAGCTTTCTTT.

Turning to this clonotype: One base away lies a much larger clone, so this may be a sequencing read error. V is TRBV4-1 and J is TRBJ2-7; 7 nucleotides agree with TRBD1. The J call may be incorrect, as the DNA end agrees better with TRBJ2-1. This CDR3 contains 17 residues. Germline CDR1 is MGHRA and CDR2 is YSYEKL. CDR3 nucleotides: TGCGCCAGCAGCCAAGTATGGTCTTCCGAAGACAGGGATGAGCAGTTCTTC. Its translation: CASSQVWSSEDRDEQFF.

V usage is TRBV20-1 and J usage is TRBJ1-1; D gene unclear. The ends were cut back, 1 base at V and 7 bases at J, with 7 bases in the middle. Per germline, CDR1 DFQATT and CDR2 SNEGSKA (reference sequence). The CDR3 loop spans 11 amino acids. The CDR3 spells CSARGLGEAFF. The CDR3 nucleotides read TGCAGTGCTAGAGGGTTGGGTGAAGCTTTCTTT.

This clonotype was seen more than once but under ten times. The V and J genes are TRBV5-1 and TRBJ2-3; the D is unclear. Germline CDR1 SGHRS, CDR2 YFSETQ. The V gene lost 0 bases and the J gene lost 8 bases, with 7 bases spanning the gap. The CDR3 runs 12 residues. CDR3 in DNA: TGCGCCAGCAGCTTGGCGGAACGTACGCAGTATTTT. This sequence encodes CASSLAERTQYF.

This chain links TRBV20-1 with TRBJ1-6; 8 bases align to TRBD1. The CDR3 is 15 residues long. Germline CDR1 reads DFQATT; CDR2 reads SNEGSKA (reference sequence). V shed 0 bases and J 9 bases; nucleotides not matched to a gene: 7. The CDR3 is CSARDRGQGLSPLHF. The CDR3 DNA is TGCAGTGCTAGAGATCGAGGACAGGGTCTTTCACCCCTCCACTTT.

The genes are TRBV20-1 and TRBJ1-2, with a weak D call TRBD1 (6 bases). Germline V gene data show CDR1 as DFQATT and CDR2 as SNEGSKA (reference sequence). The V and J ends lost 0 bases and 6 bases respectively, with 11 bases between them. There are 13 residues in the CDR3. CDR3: CSARDIGGHGYTF. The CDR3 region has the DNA TGCAGTGCTAGAGATATCGGGGGGCATGGCTACACCTTC.

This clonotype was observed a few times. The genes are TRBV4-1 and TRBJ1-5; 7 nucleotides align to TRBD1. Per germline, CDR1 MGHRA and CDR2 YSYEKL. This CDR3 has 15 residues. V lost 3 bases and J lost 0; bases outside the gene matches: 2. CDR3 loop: CASSQTGNSNQPQHF. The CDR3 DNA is TGCGCCAGCAGCCAGACAGGGAATAGCAATCAGCCCCAGCATTTT.

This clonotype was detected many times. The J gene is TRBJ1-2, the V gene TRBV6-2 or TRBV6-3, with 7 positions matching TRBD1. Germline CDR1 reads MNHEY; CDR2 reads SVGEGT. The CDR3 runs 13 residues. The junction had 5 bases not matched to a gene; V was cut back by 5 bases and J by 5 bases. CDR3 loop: CASSRQGDYGYTF. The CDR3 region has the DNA TGTGCCAGCAGTCGACAGGGCGATTATGGCTACACCTTC.

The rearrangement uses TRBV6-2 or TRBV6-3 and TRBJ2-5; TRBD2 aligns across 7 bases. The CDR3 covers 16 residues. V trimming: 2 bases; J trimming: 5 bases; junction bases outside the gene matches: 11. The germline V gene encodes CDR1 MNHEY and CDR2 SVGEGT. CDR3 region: CASSYVASGLRETQYF. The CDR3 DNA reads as TGTGCCAGCAGTTACGTGGCTAGCGGCCTCAGGGAGACCCAGTACTTC.

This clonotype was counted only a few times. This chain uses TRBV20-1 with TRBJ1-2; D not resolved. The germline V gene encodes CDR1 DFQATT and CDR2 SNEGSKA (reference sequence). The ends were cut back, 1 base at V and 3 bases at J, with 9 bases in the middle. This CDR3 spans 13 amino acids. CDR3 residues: CSARAPSHYGYTF. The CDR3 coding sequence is TGCAGTGCTAGAGCCCCCAGCCACTATGGCTACACCTTC.

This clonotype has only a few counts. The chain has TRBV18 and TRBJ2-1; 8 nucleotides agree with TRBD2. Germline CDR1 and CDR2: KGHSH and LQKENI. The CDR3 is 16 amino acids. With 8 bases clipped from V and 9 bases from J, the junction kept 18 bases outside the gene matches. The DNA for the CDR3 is TGTGCCAGCGCAGGGGTCGAGCGGGGGCCCATAGGTGAGCAGTTCTTC. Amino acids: CASAGVERGPIGEQFF.

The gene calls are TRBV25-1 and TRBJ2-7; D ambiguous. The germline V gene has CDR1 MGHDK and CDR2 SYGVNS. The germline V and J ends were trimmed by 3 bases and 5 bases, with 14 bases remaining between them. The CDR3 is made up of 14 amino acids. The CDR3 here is CASSETVGPDEQYF. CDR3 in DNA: TGTGCCAGCAGTGAGACGGTAGGCCCGGACGAGCAGTACTTC.

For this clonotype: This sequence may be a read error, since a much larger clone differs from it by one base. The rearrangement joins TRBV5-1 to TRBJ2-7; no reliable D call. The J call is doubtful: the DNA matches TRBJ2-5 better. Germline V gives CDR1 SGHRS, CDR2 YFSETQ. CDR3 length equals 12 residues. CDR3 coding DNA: TGCGCCAGCATCAACCCCCAAGAGACCCAGTACTTC. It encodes CASINPQETQYF.

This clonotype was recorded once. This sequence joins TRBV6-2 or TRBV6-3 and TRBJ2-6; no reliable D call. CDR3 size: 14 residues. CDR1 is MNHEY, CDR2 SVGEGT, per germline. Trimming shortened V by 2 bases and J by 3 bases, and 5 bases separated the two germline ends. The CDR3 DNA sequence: TGTGCCAGCAGTTACATGGATGGGGCCAACGTCCTGACTTTC. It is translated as CASSYMDGANVLTF.

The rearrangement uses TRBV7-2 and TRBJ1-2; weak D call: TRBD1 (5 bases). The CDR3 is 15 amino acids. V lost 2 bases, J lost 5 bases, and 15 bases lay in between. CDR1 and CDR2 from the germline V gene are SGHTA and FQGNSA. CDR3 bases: TGTGCCAGCAGCTTATACCAGGCAGGGCAGTATGGCTACACCTTC. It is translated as CASSLYQAGQYGYTF.

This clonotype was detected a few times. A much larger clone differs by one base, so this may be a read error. CDR3 protein: CAGRTSGGPDTQYF. The CDR3 DNA follows: TGTGCCGGCCGGACTAGCGGGGGCCCAGATACGCAGTATTTT. The chain is built from TRBV6-1 and TRBJ2-3; TRBD2 aligns across 13 bases. The CDR3 is 14 amino acids. Unmatched junction bases numbered 6, after V lost 11 bases and J lost 4 bases. Germline V gene data show CDR1 as MNHNS and CDR2 as SASEGT.

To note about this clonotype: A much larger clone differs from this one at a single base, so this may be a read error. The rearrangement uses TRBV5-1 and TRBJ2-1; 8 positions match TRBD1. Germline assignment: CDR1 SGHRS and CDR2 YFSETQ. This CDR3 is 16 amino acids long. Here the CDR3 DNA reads TGCGCCAGCAGCTTTGAAACAGGGGGTCGCTACAATGCGCAGTTCTTC. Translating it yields CASSFETGGRYNAQFF.

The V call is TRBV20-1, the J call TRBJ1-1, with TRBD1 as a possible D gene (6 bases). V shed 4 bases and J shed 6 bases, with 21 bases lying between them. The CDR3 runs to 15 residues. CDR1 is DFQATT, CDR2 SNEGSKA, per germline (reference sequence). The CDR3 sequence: CSANIPGEGEAEAFF. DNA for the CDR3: TGCAGTGCTAACATCCCCGGCGAGGGGGAAGCTGAAGCTTTCTTT.

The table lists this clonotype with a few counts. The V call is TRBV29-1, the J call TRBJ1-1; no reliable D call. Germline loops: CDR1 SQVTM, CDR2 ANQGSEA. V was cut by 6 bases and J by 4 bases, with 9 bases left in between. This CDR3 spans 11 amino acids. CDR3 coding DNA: TGCAGCGTCCCTGAGGGCACTGAAGCTTTCTTT. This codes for CSVPEGTEAFF.

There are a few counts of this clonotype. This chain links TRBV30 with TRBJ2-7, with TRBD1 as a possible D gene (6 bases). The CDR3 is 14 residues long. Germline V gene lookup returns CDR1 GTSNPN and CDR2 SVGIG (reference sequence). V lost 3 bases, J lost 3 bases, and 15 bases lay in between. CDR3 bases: TGTGCCTGGAGCATGGGGGCAGGGAGCTACGAGCAGTACTTC. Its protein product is CAWSMGAGSYEQYF.

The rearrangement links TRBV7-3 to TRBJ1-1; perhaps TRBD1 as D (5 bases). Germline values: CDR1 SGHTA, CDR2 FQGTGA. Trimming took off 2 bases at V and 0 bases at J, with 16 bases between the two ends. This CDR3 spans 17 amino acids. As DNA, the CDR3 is TGTGCCAGCAGCTTAGGGACCTTGGCGGGCATGAACACTGAAGCTTTCTTT. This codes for CASSLGTLAGMNTEAFF.

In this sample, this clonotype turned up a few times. The CDR3 is CASSHSESSYNSPLHF. In DNA form, the CDR3 reads TGCGCCAGCAGCCACTCGGAGAGCTCCTATAATTCACCCCTCCACTTT. This chain uses TRBV4-1 with TRBJ1-6; D is undetermined. Germline V CDR1 and CDR2: MGHRA, YSYEKL. V was clipped by 3 bases and J by 0 bases, with 9 bases between them. The CDR3 sequence is 16 residues long.

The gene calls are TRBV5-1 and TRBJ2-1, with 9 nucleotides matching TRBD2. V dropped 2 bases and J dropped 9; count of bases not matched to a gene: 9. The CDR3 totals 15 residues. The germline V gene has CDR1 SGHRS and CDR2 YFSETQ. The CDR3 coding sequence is TGCGCCAGCAGCTTCATAGCGGGGGAGGCTATTGAGCAGTTCTTC. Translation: CASSFIAGEAIEQFF.

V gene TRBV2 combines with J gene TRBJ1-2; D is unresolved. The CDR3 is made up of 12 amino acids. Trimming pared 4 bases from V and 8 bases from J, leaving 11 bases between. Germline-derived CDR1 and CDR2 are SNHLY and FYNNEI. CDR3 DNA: TGTGCCAGCAGTGTCTGGGAATCCGGCTACACCTTC. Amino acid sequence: CASSVWESGYTF.

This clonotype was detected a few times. CDR3 sequence reads: CASSRAGGFYNEQFF. In DNA, the CDR3 is TGTGCCAGCAGCCGAGCGGGGGGGTTCTACAATGAGCAGTTCTTC. The chain carries TRBV14 and TRBJ2-1; 10 nucleotides line up with TRBD2. The germline V gene encodes CDR1 SGHDN and CDR2 FVKESK. V lost 4 bases, J lost 3 bases, and 3 bases stayed unmatched. CDR3 length: 15 residues. Supplemented by reference TRBV14 and TRBJ2-1, the full variable domain reads EAGVTQFPSHSVIEKGQTVTLRCDPISGHDNLYWYRRVMGKEIKFLLHFVKESKQDESGMPNNRFLAERTGGTYSTLKVQPAELEDSGVYFCASSRAGGFYNEQFFGPGTRLTVL.

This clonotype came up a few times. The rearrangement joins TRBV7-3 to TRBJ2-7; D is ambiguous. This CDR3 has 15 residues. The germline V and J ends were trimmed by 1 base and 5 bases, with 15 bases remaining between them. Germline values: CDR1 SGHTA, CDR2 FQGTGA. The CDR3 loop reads CASSLKGTLINEQYF. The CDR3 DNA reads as TGTGCCAGCAGCTTAAAGGGTACCCTCATCAACGAGCAGTACTTC.

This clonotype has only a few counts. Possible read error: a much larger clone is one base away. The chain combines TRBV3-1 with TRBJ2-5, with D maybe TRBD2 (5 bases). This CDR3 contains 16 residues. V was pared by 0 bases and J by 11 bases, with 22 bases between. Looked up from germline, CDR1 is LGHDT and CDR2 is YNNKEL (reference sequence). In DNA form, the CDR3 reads TGTGCCAGCAGCCAAGATGGGCCTCAAGCCCGGGGTGAGCAGTACTTC. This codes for CASSQDGPQARGEQYF.

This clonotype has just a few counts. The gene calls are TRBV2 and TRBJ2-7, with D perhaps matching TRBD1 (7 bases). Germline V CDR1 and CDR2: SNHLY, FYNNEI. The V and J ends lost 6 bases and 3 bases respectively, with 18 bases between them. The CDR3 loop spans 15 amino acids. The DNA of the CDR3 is TGTGCCAGCAGGGGCGGGACAGACGACTACTACGAGCAGTACTTC. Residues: CASRGGTDDYYEQYF.

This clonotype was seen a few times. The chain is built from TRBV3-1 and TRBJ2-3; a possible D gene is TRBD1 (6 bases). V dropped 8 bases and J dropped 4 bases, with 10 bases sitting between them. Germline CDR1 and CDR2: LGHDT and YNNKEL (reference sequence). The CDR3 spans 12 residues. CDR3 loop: CASGGGADTQYF. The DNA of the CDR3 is TGTGCCAGCGGGGGCGGCGCAGATACGCAGTATTTT.